The rows below give T cell receptor beta chains drawn from one sample of a study of shared clonotypes between healthy human individuals. Produced via immunoSEQ multiplex PCR; TCRdb's table is partial and in-frame only. This table has 550,000 to 800,000 clones, 74% appearing once. The sequenced sample consisted of memory CD4+ T cells sorted from blood. Source of these receptors: a woman between 25 and 40 years old in good health. Both conserved end residues are part of each CDR3. A D gene is named only where the DNA matches it firmly. Part of the rows lack a size; the others show once, few, many or a class for expanded clones.

TRBJ1-4	NA	NA	TRBV10-3	CAISEFQGNEKLFF	TGTGCCATCAGTGAGTTCCAGGGAAATGAAAAACTGTTTTTT
TRBJ1-1	NA	NA	TRBV5-6	CASSLLDRENTEAFF	TGTGCCAGCAGCCTCCTGGACAGAGAGAACACTGAAGCTTTCTTT
TRBJ2-1	TRBD2	NA	TRBV27	CASSFTSGRAGEQFF	TGTGCCAGCAGTTTTACCAGCGGGAGGGCCGGTGAGCAGTTCTTC
TRBJ2-1	TRBD2	NA	TRBV23-1	CASSRITSGRVNEQFF	TGCGCCAGCAGTCGCATAACTAGCGGGAGGGTTAATGAGCAGTTCTTC
TRBJ1-2	NA	once	TRBV27	CASSTAAHHGYTF	TGTGCCAGCAGTACTGCCGCCCATCACGGCTACACCTTC
TRBJ1-3	NA	NA	TRBV9	CASSVDAVKSSGNTIYF	TGTGCCAGCAGCGTAGATGCAGTGAAGAGCTCTGGAAACACCATATATTTT
TRBJ1-1	NA	NA	TRBV7-3	CASSLTQDTEAFF	TGTGCCAGCAGCTTAACGCAGGACACTGAAGCTTTCTTT
TRBJ1-1	NA	NA	TRBV6-5	CASSPSLGTEAFF	TGTGCCAGCAGTCCGTCGTTGGGGACTGAAGCTTTCTTT
TRBJ2-1	NA	once	TRBV5-1	CASSLTSVNYNEQFF	TGCGCCAGCAGCTTGACTAGTGTGAACTACAATGAGCAGTTCTTC
TRBJ1-2	TRBD1	NA	TRBV5-6	CASSGDRVIYYGYTF	TGTGCCAGCAGCGGTGACAGGGTTATTTACTATGGCTACACCTTC
TRBJ1-1	NA	NA	TRBV5-1	CASSLAGSIVGDTEAFF	TGCGCCAGCAGCTTGGCCGGGAGTATCGTCGGAGACACTGAAGCTTTCTTT
TRBJ2-7	TRBD1	once	TRBV12-5	CASGLEDRVCYEQYF	TGTGCTAGTGGTTTGGAGGACAGGGTGTGCTACGAGCAGTACTTC
TRBJ2-2	TRBD1	NA	TRBV2	CASRGQATNTGELFF	TGTGCCAGCAGGGGACAGGCAACGAACACCGGGGAGCTGTTTTTT
TRBJ2-7	NA	NA	TRBV5-1	CAREGRPSYEQYF	TGCGCCAGAGAAGGACGGCCCTCCTACGAGCAGTACTTC
TRBJ2-7	NA	NA	TRBV28	CASTKGGHLSYEQYF	TGTGCCAGCACTAAAGGAGGGCATCTCTCCTACGAGCAGTACTTC
TRBJ1-2	NA	NA	TRBV28	CASSMIANYGYTF	TGTGCCAGCAGTATGATCGCTAACTATGGCTACACCTTC
TRBJ1-5	NA	NA	TRBV5-6	CASSLLAISNQPQHF	TGTGCCAGCAGCTTGCTGGCTATTAGCAATCAGCCCCAGCATTTT
TRBJ1-5	NA	NA	TRBV6-6	CASSYSSEGSQPQHF	TGTGCCAGCAGTTACTCCTCTGAAGGGTCTCAGCCCCAGCATTTT
TRBJ2-7	NA	NA	TRBV18	CASSTGRLDEQYF	TGTGCCAGCTCGACGGGCCGACTCGACGAGCAGTACTTC
TRBJ1-2	NA	NA	TRBV5-1	CASSYDGHYGYTF	TGCGCCAGCAGCTACGACGGCCACTATGGCTACACCTTC
TRBJ1-4	NA	NA	TRBV6-1	CASSEAVVGGNEKLFF	TGTGCCAGCAGTGAAGCGGTCGTTGGGGGCAATGAAAAACTGTTTTTT
TRBJ2-2	NA	NA	TRBV28	CASSLRPGHAVTGELFF	TGTGCCAGCAGTTTAAGGCCAGGACATGCGGTGACCGGGGAGCTGTTTTTT
TRBJ2-4	TRBD1	NA	TRBV28	CASSRHRDRGFRNIQYF	TGTGCCAGCAGCCGACACCGGGACAGGGGTTTTCGAAACATTCAGTACTTC
TRBJ1-5	NA	NA	TRBV28	CASRQGYQPQHF	TGTGCCAGCCGCCAGGGGTATCAGCCCCAGCATTTT
TRBJ2-1	NA	NA	TRBV27	CASSLMAGVAGEQFF	TGTGCCAGCAGCTTGATGGCAGGGGTGGCCGGTGAGCAGTTCTTC
TRBJ2-2	TRBD2	NA	TRBV7-9	CASSSSGRARTGELFF	TGTGCCAGCAGCTCTAGCGGGAGGGCCCGGACCGGGGAGCTGTTTTTT
TRBJ2-5	NA	once	TRBV21-1	CASSKEDPGETQYF	TGTGCCAGCAGCAAAGAGGACCCAGGGGAGACCCAGTACTTC
TRBJ1-2	NA	once	TRBV29-1	CSAMEGEYGYTF	TGCAGCGCAATGGAGGGGGAATATGGCTACACCTTC
TRBJ2-3	TRBD2	NA	TRBV28	CASSSPTSSADTQYF	TGTGCCAGCAGTTCCCCGACTAGCTCGGCAGATACGCAGTATTTT
TRBJ1-6	NA	NA	TRBV4-1	CASSMDWGSPLHF	TGCGCCAGCAGCATGGACTGGGGATCACCCCTCCACTTT
TRBJ2-3	TRBD1	NA	TRBV29-1	CSVGQGGTDTQYF	TGCAGCGTCGGACAGGGAGGCACAGATACGCAGTATTTT
TRBJ2-7	TRBD2	NA	TRBV7-7	CASSQGTSESYEQYF	TGTGCCAGCAGCCAGGGGACTAGCGAGAGCTACGAGCAGTACTTC
TRBJ2-1	TRBD2	NA	TRBV2	CASSDPGLAGVEQFF	TGTGCCAGCAGTGACCCTGGACTAGCGGGAGTTGAGCAGTTCTTC
TRBJ2-1	NA	NA	TRBV9	CASSVVSSYNEQFF	TGTGCCAGCAGCGTAGTCTCTTCCTACAATGAGCAGTTCTTC
TRBJ2-1	TRBD2	NA	TRBV27	CASSHTASGRAYEQFF	TGTGCCAGCAGTCACACTGCTAGCGGGAGGGCCTATGAGCAGTTCTTC
TRBJ1-5	NA	few	TRBV7-8	CASSQRRGDQPQHF	TGTGCCAGCAGCCAGAGACGGGGGGATCAGCCCCAGCATTTT
TRBJ2-1	NA	once	TRBV5-3	CARSGSGNEQFF	TGTGCCAGAAGCGGGTCAGGGAATGAGCAGTTCTTC
TRBJ1-4	NA	NA	TRBV10-3	CAIGGVPNEKLFF	TGTGCCATCGGAGGGGTACCTAATGAAAAACTGTTTTTT